Described below is a single T cell receptor beta chain sequence and its context. The sample comes from a study of control samples from healthy donors and cancer patients. CDR1 is LGHNA and CDR2 is YSLEER in the germline V gene. The J segment lost 0 bases and the V segment lost 1 base, leaving 7 bases of the junction unmatched. CDR3 length equals 17 residues. Using immunoSEQ multiplex PCR, the repertoire was profiled, and TCRdb retains in-frame clones only, with some absent. Of about 180,000 clones detected, nearly 90% appear once; the ten largest clones hold over 1.1%. The J gene is TRBJ2-3, the V gene TRBV4-3, with 7 positions matching TRBD2. Material for sequencing was blood. The TCR was taken from a woman in her fifties or sixties in good health. In nucleotides, the CDR3 is TGCGCCAGCAGCCAAGGGGGCCGGGAGGTGAGCACAGATACGCAGTATTTT. This gives the protein CASSQGGREVSTDTQYF.